These 16 T cell receptor beta chains were all obtained from the same sample, sequenced in a study of human T cells and chemical hapten exposure. One entry per CDR3 protein, called by TCRdb with MiXCR from the RACE reads. The sample consists of some 65,000 distinct CDR3 sequences, about 6.5% of them appearing once. Time point given: healthy volunteer bleed at 6 weeks. It was from unfractionated whole blood that total RNA was extracted. Sequenced: whole blood. Source of these receptors: a female donor in good health. Some clones in this sample may be carry-over from other donors' samples.

This clonotype was detected only a few times. V is TRBV4-1 and J is TRBJ2-3; 12 bases are a match to TRBD2. Germline lookup yields CDR1 MGHRA and CDR2 YSYEKL. V lost 1 base, J lost 5 bases, and 7 bases stayed unmatched. The CDR3 has 17 amino acids. The CDR3 DNA follows: TGCGCCAGCAGCCAAGGTGTGACTAGCGGGAGAGGAGATACGCAGTATTTT. This codes for CASSQGVTSGRGDTQYF.

This clonotype has more than one count but fewer than ten. The chain recombines TRBV3-1 with TRBJ1-2; D gene unclear. The V end was cut by 4 bases, the J end by 4 bases, with 10 bases between. The germline CDR1 and CDR2 sequences are LGHDT and YNNKEL (reference sequence). CDR3 length: 13 residues. CDR3 bases: TGTGCCAGCAGCCGGAACCGGGCCTATGGCTACACCTTC. Protein sequence: CASSRNRAYGYTF. Complete variable domain (other parts from reference TRBV3-1 and TRBJ1-2): DTAVSQTPKYLVTQMGNDKSIKCEQNLGHDTMYWYKQDSKKFLKIMFSYNNKELIINETVPNRFSPKSPDKAHLNLHINSLELGDSAVYFCASSRNRAYGYTFGSGTRLTVV.

This clonotype was counted at least ten times. V and J are TRBV6-1 and TRBJ1-5; no firm D call. CDR1 and CDR2 from the germline V gene are MNHNS and SASEGT. V lost 7 bases, J lost 5 bases, and 18 bases lay in between. CDR3 length: 15 residues. As DNA, the CDR3 is TGTGCCAGCATGCCCGGCAAATGGAGTTATCAGCCCCAGCATTTT. Residues: CASMPGKWSYQPQHF.

The chain combines TRBV7-2 with TRBJ1-5, with D unresolved. This CDR3 is built from 13 residues. Germline CDR1 SGHTA, CDR2 FQGNSA. Trimming pared 3 bases from V and 5 bases from J, leaving 8 bases between. CDR3 sequence reads: CASSFRKDQPQHF. The CDR3 nucleotides are TGTGCCAGCAGCTTTAGGAAGGATCAGCCCCAGCATTTT.

This clonotype showed up many times. The J gene is TRBJ2-5, the V gene TRBV10-3, with D perhaps TRBD1 or TRBD2 (5 bases each). The V gene lost 3 bases and the J gene lost 10 bases, with 18 bases spanning the gap. The CDR3 is 14 amino acids. Germline V gives CDR1 ENHRY, CDR2 SYGVKD. The CDR3: CAISDAGTARGQYF. CDR3 DNA: TGTGCCATCAGTGATGCCGGGACCGCTCGGGGCCAGTACTTC.

This clonotype occurred a few times. The chain has TRBV12-3 or TRBV12-4 and TRBJ1-5; TRBD1 agrees at 10 bases. The CDR3 contains 14 residues. Germline trimming cut 5 bases from V and 5 bases from J; bases unmatched to any gene: 3. CDR3: CASSLTGGDQPQHF. CDR3 DNA sequence: TGTGCCAGCAGTCTGACAGGGGGCGATCAGCCCCAGCATTTT.

This clonotype was observed a handful of times. V gene TRBV28 combines with J gene TRBJ2-7; no clear D gene. The CDR3 is made up of 11 amino acids. The V gene lost 3 bases and the J gene lost 7 bases, with 7 bases spanning the gap. The germline CDR1 and CDR2 sequences are MDHEN and SYDVKM. In DNA form, the CDR3 reads TGTGCCAGCAGTTTGGTGGAAGAGCAGTACTTC. This codes for CASSLVEEQYF.

This clonotype was detected ten times or more. The gene calls are TRBV20-1 and TRBJ2-1, with 11 bases aligning to TRBD2. The length of the CDR3 is 16 residues. V trimming: 1 base; J trimming: 9 bases; junction bases outside the gene matches: 11. Germline V lookup: CDR1 DFQATT, CDR2 SNEGSKA (reference sequence). The CDR3 DNA reads as TGCAGTGCTAGAGTGACTAGCGGGATTTGGAATGGTGAGCAGTTCTTC. This sequence encodes CSARVTSGIWNGEQFF.

This clonotype was seen many times. This chain connects TRBV6-2 or TRBV6-3 to TRBJ1-2; D is uncertain. This CDR3 has 12 residues. Trimming stripped 6 bases from V and 2 bases from J, with 7 bases between. Germline CDR1 reads MNHEY; CDR2 reads SVGEGT. The CDR3 nucleotides are TGTGCCAGCAGGGCGGGAAACTATGGCTACACCTTC. It codes for CASRAGNYGYTF.

V and J are TRBV12-3 or TRBV12-4 and TRBJ1-4, with no clear D. V lost 5 bases and J 0 bases, leaving 7 bases between the germline ends. This CDR3 has 14 residues. The CDR3 nucleotides are TGTGCCAGCAGTGGCAGTGCAACTAATGAAAAACTGTTTTTT. Protein product: CASSGSATNEKLFF.

This clonotype appeared many times. The rearrangement uses TRBV7-2 and TRBJ2-3, with D perhaps matching TRBD1 (6 bases). Germline loops: CDR1 SGHTA, CDR2 FQGNSA. The length of the CDR3 is 14 residues. V lost 5 bases and J 0 bases, leaving 9 bases between the germline ends. This chain's CDR3 is CASSPGHSTDTQYF. Written as DNA, the CDR3 is TGTGCCAGCAGCCCGGGACATAGCACAGATACGCAGTATTTT.

Ten or more counts support this clonotype. The V call is TRBV20-1, the J call TRBJ2-3; 12 bases line up with TRBD1. This CDR3 spans 17 amino acids. In germline, CDR1 is DFQATT, CDR2 SNEGSKA (reference sequence). V gave up 3 bases and J gave up 2 bases; unmatched junction bases: 9. The CDR3: CSARGPPGQGATDTQYF. As DNA, the CDR3 is TGCAGTGCTAGGGGACCCCCGGGACAGGGGGCCACAGATACGCAGTATTTT.

The sample holds a few counts of this clonotype. The chain recombines TRBV28 with TRBJ2-1; D might be TRBD1 (7 bases). Looked up from germline, CDR1 is MDHEN and CDR2 is SYDVKM. CDR3 length equals 15 residues. Trimming shortened V by 7 bases and J by 5 bases, and 18 bases separated the two germline ends. CDR3 residues: CASTPRGQGDNEQFF. CDR3 sequence (DNA): TGTGCCAGCACCCCCCGGGGGCAGGGGGACAATGAGCAGTTCTTC.

The chain is built from TRBV19 and TRBJ2-3; D unresolved. V dropped 7 bases and J dropped 1 base, with 15 bases sitting between them. Per the germline V gene, CDR1 is LNHDA and CDR2 is SQIVND (reference sequence). The CDR3 totals 15 residues. The chain's CDR3 is CASKSSVVGTDTQYF. The CDR3, as DNA: TGTGCCAGTAAGTCCAGCGTAGTAGGCACAGATACGCAGTATTTT.

This clonotype was detected ten times or more. The chain recombines TRBV29-1 with TRBJ2-1; D is perhaps TRBD2 (5 bases). V lost 0 bases to trimming and J lost 7 bases, with 10 bases between them. The CDR3 loop spans 13 amino acids. Per the germline V gene, CDR1 is SQVTM and CDR2 is ANQGSEA. The DNA for the CDR3 is TGCAGCGTTGAAGATGTCGAGGGTAATGAGCAGTTCTTC. Amino acids: CSVEDVEGNEQFF.

Ten or more counts support this clonotype. This chain joins TRBV7-9 and TRBJ2-1; D is unclear. The CDR3 length is 14 residues. The V and J ends lost 7 bases and 3 bases respectively, with 13 bases between them. CDR1 SEHNR and CDR2 FQNEAQ come from the germline V gene (reference sequence). CDR3 sequence reads: CASINPPYYNEQFF. The CDR3, as DNA: TGTGCCAGCATCAACCCTCCATACTACAATGAGCAGTTCTTC.